This T cell receptor (beta chain) was observed in a study of OX40 agonist ivuxolimab in advanced cancers. Study background: Three patients, one with hepatocellular carcinoma and two with cutaneous melanoma, achieved partial responses. The study's findings and limits: Both blood CD4+ and CD8+ T cells showed clonal growth by week 6 at 0.1 to 3.0 mg/kg.

This CDR3 region has 14 residues. Losses at the gene ends were 0 bases for V and 5 bases for J; bases not matched to a gene: 6. CDR1 and CDR2 from the germline V gene are GTSNPN and SVGIG (reference sequence). Assay: immunoSEQ multiplex PCR; the TCRdb copy retains only in-frame clones and omits some. The sample has about 100,000 clones; 90% are singletons. Points on this clone: Its specificity is not known.

V and J are TRBV30 and TRBJ1-2, with TRBD1 matching over 7 bases. The receptor comes from an adult with an advanced solid tumor such as melanoma, head and neck, liver or kidney cancer. This material consisted of CD4+ or CD8+ T cells sorted from blood, taken in a trial of the OX40 agonist ivuxolimab. CDR3 sequence reads: CAWSVLRGEYGYTF. CDR3 DNA: TGTGCCTGGAGTGTTCTCAGGGGGGAATATGGCTACACCTTC.